The 13 T cell receptor beta chains reported below all come from one sample, sequenced in a study of cytomegalovirus exposure and HLA in healthy donors. Assay: immunoSEQ multiplex PCR; the TCRdb copy retains only in-frame clones and omits some. Among 120,000 or so clones, 70% to 90% were seen once, and the ten largest hold under 2%. Sequencing input: PBMCs. All receptors derive from a woman aged 18-29 years in good health and CMV-seronegative.

The genes are TRBV5-4 and TRBJ2-1, with D possibly matching TRBD2 (7 bases). Per germline, CDR1 SGHNT and CDR2 YYREEE (reference sequence). The CDR3 spans 15 residues. V lost 4 bases, J lost 5 bases, and 16 bases lay in between. The CDR3 protein is CASSNGRGANNEQFF. The DNA of the CDR3 is TGTGCCAGCAGCAATGGGAGGGGGGCCAACAATGAGCAGTTCTTC.

The chain couples TRBV11-1 to TRBJ2-7, with 8 positions matching TRBD2. The junction had 8 bases not matched to a gene; V was cut back by 0 bases and J by 1 base. Per germline, CDR1 SGHAT and CDR2 FQDESV (reference sequence). This CDR3 has 17 amino acids. DNA for the CDR3: TGTGCCAGCAGCTTAGCTTGGGCCAGCGGGAGTTCCTACGAGCAGTACTTC. Protein sequence: CASSLAWASGSSYEQYF.

CDR3 DNA: TGTGCCAGCAGGTGGAGGAGACAGCCCCAGCATTTT. The encoded protein is CASRWRRQPQHF. The J gene is TRBJ1-5, the V gene TRBV28, with unresolved D. Deletions cut 6 bases from V and 7 bases from J, with 10 bases between. The CDR3 has 12 amino acids. Germline CDR1 reads MDHEN; CDR2 reads SYDVKM.

The chain joins TRBV19 to TRBJ2-1; TRBD2 agrees at 15 bases. The germline V gene encodes CDR1 LNHDA and CDR2 SQIVND (reference sequence). The CDR3 has 16 amino acids. V trimming: 6 bases; J trimming: 7 bases; junction bases outside the gene matches: 7. The CDR3 region is CASRRTSGGAGNEQFF. The CDR3 coding sequence is TGTGCCAGTAGACGGACTAGCGGGGGGGCCGGGAATGAGCAGTTCTTC.

This rearrangement joins TRBV2 to TRBJ2-3; the match to TRBD2 covers 15 bases. Germline V gives CDR1 SNHLY, CDR2 FYNNEI. After removal of 0 bases from V and 4 bases from J, the junction contained 2 bases not matched to a gene. CDR3 length: 17 amino acids. The chain's CDR3 is CASSEARTSGRADTQYF. CDR3 nucleotides: TGTGCCAGCAGTGAAGCGCGGACTAGCGGGAGGGCAGATACGCAGTATTTT.

The genes are TRBV28 and TRBJ1-1; 9 bases map to TRBD1. Germline CDR1 MDHEN, CDR2 SYDVKM. This CDR3 is 19 amino acids long. V was pared by 2 bases and J by 4 bases, with 17 bases of the junction left unmatched. Here the CDR3 reads CASSLGMTGTGRVGTEAFF. The CDR3 nucleotides read TGTGCCAGCAGTTTAGGAATGACCGGGACAGGGAGGGTAGGCACTGAAGCTTTCTTT.

J is TRBJ1-4 and V is TRBV4-1, with D uncertain. The CDR3 has 18 amino acids. The V gene lost 1 base and the J gene lost 4 bases, with 19 bases spanning the gap. Per the germline V gene, CDR1 is MGHRA and CDR2 is YSYEKL. DNA of the CDR3: TGCGCCAGCAGCCAAGTGGGCCTCGTGCATACTAGTAATGAAAAACTGTTTTTT. This sequence encodes CASSQVGLVHTSNEKLFF.

DNA of the CDR3: TGTGCTAGTGGTTTGATAAGGGCGGGGTCCCAGCATTTT. This encodes CASGLIRAGSQHF. The V call is TRBV12-5, the J call TRBJ1-5; D ambiguous. Germline V gives CDR1 LGHNT, CDR2 FRNRAP. The length of the CDR3 is 13 residues. V was trimmed by 2 bases and J by 11 bases, leaving 13 bases between them. The entire variable domain, with the rest obtained from reference TRBV12-5 and TRBJ1-5, is as follows: DARVTQTPRHKVTEMGQEVTMRCQPILGHNTVFWYRQTMMQGLELLAYFRNRAPLDDSGMPKDRFSAEMPDATLATLKIQPSEPRDSAVYFCASGLIRAGSQHFGDGTRLSIL.

The V gene is TRBV2, the J gene TRBJ2-4; 9 nucleotides match TRBD2. Germline V gene sequence: CDR1 SNHLY, CDR2 FYNNEI. The J segment lost 7 bases and the V segment lost 6 bases, leaving 7 bases of the junction unmatched. The CDR3 totals 14 residues. The CDR3 sequence is CASSATSGGNIQYF. The CDR3 bases are TGTGCCAGCAGCGCGACTAGCGGAGGGAACATTCAGTACTTC. Full variable domain (missing parts from reference TRBV2 and TRBJ2-4): EPEVTQTPSHQVTQMGQEVILRCVPISNHLYFYWYRQILGQKVEFLVSFYNNEISEKSEIFDDQFSVERPDGSNFTLKIRSTKLEDSAMYFCASSATSGGNIQYFGAGTRLSVL.

DNA of the CDR3: TGCGCCAGCAGCCAAGGACTAGCGGGAGTCAATGAGCAGTTCTTC. Translation gives CASSQGLAGVNEQFF. The chain combines TRBV4-3 with TRBJ2-1; 12 bases match TRBD2. This CDR3 contains 15 residues. Germline assignment: CDR1 LGHNA and CDR2 YSLEER. Losses at the gene ends were 1 base for V and 6 bases for J; bases not matched to a gene: 1.

CDR3 in amino acids: CASSFRQYQETQYF. The CDR3 bases are TGTGCCAGCAGTTTCAGACAGTACCAAGAGACCCAGTACTTC. V gene TRBV28 combines with J gene TRBJ2-5; a weak D match, TRBD1 (5 bases). V was clipped by 3 bases and J by 0 bases, with 8 bases between them. CDR1 and CDR2 from the germline V gene are MDHEN and SYDVKM. This CDR3 has 14 residues.

This chain links TRBV7-9 with TRBJ2-7, with 7 bases matching TRBD1. CDR1 and CDR2 from the germline V gene are SEHNR and FQNEAQ (reference sequence). The CDR3 spans 13 residues. The ends lost 7 bases at V and 0 bases at J; junction bases unmatched: 3. This CDR3 is CASNQGDSYEQYF. The CDR3 nucleotides read TGTGCCAGCAATCAGGGGGACTCCTACGAGCAGTACTTC.

The chain recombines TRBV18 with TRBJ2-7; maybe TRBD1 (5 bases). The CDR3 is 15 residues long. Trimming pared 3 bases from V and 0 bases from J, leaving 12 bases between. Germline V lookup: CDR1 KGHSH, CDR2 LQKENI. Here the CDR3 reads CASSPLKGVSYEQYF. CDR3 bases: TGTGCCAGCTCACCGCTTAAAGGGGTCTCCTACGAGCAGTACTTC.